The rows below give T cell receptor beta chains drawn from one sample of a study. One entry per CDR3 protein, called by TCRdb with MiXCR from the RT-PCR reads. The repertoire includes almost 700,000 distinct CDR3 sequences, 13% to 15% of them detected once, and 3% to 4.5% sits in the top ten. Input material: memory CD4+ T cells from blood. The receptors derive from a female donor in good health, serving as a healthy control. The CDR3 runs from the conserved cysteine through the conserved F or W. The order of the fields is V gene, clone size, J gene, CDR3 protein. Size is omitted from some rows. Given values are once, few, many or a class for expanded clones.

V gene: TRBV7-9; clone size: .; J gene: TRBJ1-4; CDR3 protein: CASSATGINEKLFF
V gene: TRBV6-1; clone size: few; J gene: TRBJ1-2; CDR3 protein: CASPGTTQDYGYTF
V gene: TRBV15; clone size: many; J gene: TRBJ2-7; CDR3 protein: CATSGSSYEQYF
V gene: TRBV28; clone size: .; J gene: TRBJ2-1; CDR3 protein: CASSGWPGTSGRASYNEQFF
V gene: TRBV7-2; clone size: .; J gene: TRBJ1-1; CDR3 protein: CASRFEVRDRAFF
V gene: TRBV6-5; clone size: few; J gene: TRBJ1-4; CDR3 protein: CASSYLSEGKLFF
V gene: TRBV28; clone size: .; J gene: TRBJ1-1; CDR3 protein: CASSLPTQGGTEAFF
V gene: TRBV7-2; clone size: many; J gene: TRBJ2-5; CDR3 protein: CASSLGWGGQETQYF
V gene: TRBV20-1; clone size: .; J gene: TRBJ1-4; CDR3 protein: CSVPETPTNEKLFF
V gene: TRBV6-1; clone size: .; J gene: TRBJ2-1; CDR3 protein: CASSPSIPEQFF
V gene: TRBV12-3/TRBV12-4; clone size: few; J gene: TRBJ1-2; CDR3 protein: CASRSTQNYGYTF
V gene: TRBV20-1; clone size: many; J gene: TRBJ2-7; CDR3 protein: CSARASSGNYEQYF
V gene: TRBV29-1; clone size: few; J gene: TRBJ2-4; CDR3 protein: CSVEIAKNIQYF
V gene: TRBV4-3; clone size: many; J gene: TRBJ2-1; CDR3 protein: CASSQDPERENEQFF
V gene: TRBV12-3/TRBV12-4; clone size: .; J gene: TRBJ1-5; CDR3 protein: CASSSPDSPQGPQHF
V gene: TRBV9; clone size: few; J gene: TRBJ2-7; CDR3 protein: CASSVVGLAGAEQYF
V gene: TRBV7-3; clone size: once; J gene: TRBJ2-3; CDR3 protein: CASRGGSNTDPTDTQYF
V gene: TRBV6-2/TRBV6-3; clone size: many; J gene: TRBJ2-1; CDR3 protein: CASSYGAIGGNEQFF
V gene: TRBV6-2/TRBV6-3; clone size: .; J gene: TRBJ2-7; CDR3 protein: CASDPTGAYEQYF
V gene: TRBV14; clone size: .; J gene: TRBJ2-7; CDR3 protein: CASSRQWVQQYF
V gene: TRBV5-1; clone size: few; J gene: TRBJ2-3; CDR3 protein: CASSLRTPTDTQYF
V gene: TRBV7-8; clone size: few; J gene: TRBJ2-2; CDR3 protein: CASSSYRRTAGELFF
V gene: TRBV6-1; clone size: .; J gene: TRBJ2-3; CDR3 protein: CASSAESPGQGGQYF
V gene: TRBV28; clone size: few; J gene: TRBJ2-1; CDR3 protein: CASSSPLRLAGIDEQFF
V gene: TRBV9; clone size: many; J gene: TRBJ2-1; CDR3 protein: CASSESAYNEQFF
V gene: TRBV24-1; clone size: .; J gene: TRBJ2-3; CDR3 protein: CATSVAGGSTDTQYF
V gene: TRBV28; clone size: few; J gene: TRBJ1-1; CDR3 protein: CAARNTNTEAFF
V gene: TRBV11-2; clone size: .; J gene: TRBJ2-2; CDR3 protein: CASTPRPSGNTGELFF
V gene: TRBV27; clone size: .; J gene: TRBJ1-1; CDR3 protein: CASSLLGAKGQNTEAFF
V gene: TRBV12-3/TRBV12-4; clone size: .; J gene: TRBJ2-2; CDR3 protein: CASSSRQGTGELFF
V gene: TRBV6-2/TRBV6-3; clone size: .; J gene: TRBJ1-4; CDR3 protein: CASSTTFGRRNEKLFF
V gene: TRBV7-8; clone size: .; J gene: TRBJ1-1; CDR3 protein: CASSPSQGTEAFF
V gene: TRBV7-2; clone size: few; J gene: TRBJ1-4; CDR3 protein: CASSPRGGFNEKLFF
V gene: TRBV6-5; clone size: many; J gene: TRBJ1-2; CDR3 protein: CASSSQTGDGYTF
V gene: TRBV5-1; clone size: .; J gene: TRBJ1-4; CDR3 protein: CASSSGGQGSEKLFF
V gene: TRBV5-1; clone size: many; J gene: TRBJ2-3; CDR3 protein: CASSALTSTDTQYF
V gene: TRBV18; clone size: .; J gene: TRBJ2-3; CDR3 protein: CASSPGQGLYNEQYF
V gene: TRBV7-8; clone size: .; J gene: TRBJ1-4; CDR3 protein: CASSFIDATNEKLFF
V gene: TRBV9; clone size: many; J gene: TRBJ2-3; CDR3 protein: CASSVGVSADTQYF
V gene: TRBV20-1; clone size: few; J gene: TRBJ2-1; CDR3 protein: CSARPSGRGLQEQFF
V gene: TRBV7-2; clone size: many; J gene: TRBJ2-7; CDR3 protein: CASSFRQGGYEQYF